This TCR beta chain is from a study of cytomegalovirus exposure and HLA in healthy donors. Findings and caveats of the study: Being productive about 90% or about 30% of the time was typical of most TCR beta V segments in an earlier analysis.

The V end was cut by 6 bases, the J end by 0 bases, with 18 bases between. The CDR3 is made up of 17 amino acids. Germline V CDR1 and CDR2: SNHLY, FYNNEI. On this clone itself: Antigen unknown.

PCR was performed using 60 Vbeta and 13 Jbeta primers. Measured with immunoSEQ multiplex PCR; TCRdb has only the in-frame clones, and not every one. The profile shows 200,000 to 300,000 clones, 82% of them singletons. There were likely unrecorded immune exposures, though donors were nominally healthy when sampled. The receptor was isolated from a woman in her thirties or forties in good health and CMV-seropositive. Sequenced sample: PBMCs. V is TRBV2 and J is TRBJ2-1, with D perhaps matching TRBD1 (6 bases). This CDR3 reads CASRNTGPRSSYNEQFF. CDR3 nucleotide sequence: TGTGCCAGCAGGAATACAGGGCCTAGGAGCTCCTACAATGAGCAGTTCTTC.